The 20 T cell receptor beta chains listed next were all sequenced from one sample in a study of shared clonotypes between healthy human individuals. Profiled with immunoSEQ multiplex PCR; TCRdb holds only in-frame clones, not every one. The sample comprises 2 million to 2.5 million clones, approximately 95% of which are singletons, and approximately 0.13% rests with the top ten. Sequencing input: naive CD4+ T cells sorted from blood. Subset of the sample: CD45RA+ positively selected. These receptor sequences come from a man aged 18 to 30 in good health.

The chain employs TRBV6-5 and TRBJ2-1, with TRBD1 identical over 9 bases. The germline CDR1 and CDR2 sequences are MNHEY and SVGAGI. This CDR3 is 16 amino acids long. V lost 4 bases, J lost 1 base, and 5 bases stayed unmatched. CDR3 sequence: CASSSNRGQSYNEQFF. As DNA, the CDR3 is TGTGCCAGCAGTTCCAACAGGGGGCAGTCCTACAATGAGCAGTTCTTC.

The rearrangement uses TRBV27 and TRBJ1-6; D not certain. CDR1 MNHEY and CDR2 SMNVEV come from the germline V gene (reference sequence). The ends were cut back, 6 bases at V and 8 bases at J, with 8 bases in the middle. The CDR3 loop spans 12 amino acids. The CDR3 loop is CASRLRDSPLHF. The CDR3 region has the DNA TGTGCCAGCAGGCTTAGGGATTCACCCCTCCACTTT.

The chain has TRBV5-1 and TRBJ2-7, with 12 bases identical to TRBD1. This CDR3 contains 14 residues. Trimming cost V 4 bases and J 7 bases; bases outside gene matches: 6. Germline CDR1 and CDR2: SGHRS and YFSETQ. The CDR3 reads CASSAGQGAREQYF. DNA of the CDR3: TGCGCCAGCAGCGCGGGACAGGGGGCGAGGGAGCAGTACTTC.

V and J are TRBV2 and TRBJ2-5; D gene uncertain. CDR3 length: 14 residues. The germline CDR1 and CDR2 sequences are SNHLY and FYNNEI. V dropped 4 bases and J dropped 0 bases, with 9 bases sitting between them. The CDR3 coding sequence is TGTGCCAGCAGTGTTTCATCGTACCAAGAGACCCAGTACTTC. Its protein is CASSVSSYQETQYF.

Of note for this clone: Within the sample, other DNA sequences also encode this same CDR3. The rearrangement uses TRBV7-9 and TRBJ2-7, with D uncertain. Trimming left V 2 bases short and J 4 bases short, with 6 bases between. The length of the CDR3 is 12 residues. Germline assignment: CDR1 SEHNR and CDR2 FQNEAQ (reference sequence). The CDR3 bases are TGTGCCAGCAGCTTAAGCACTTACGAGCAGTACTTC. Translated, it gives CASSLSTYEQYF.

Remarks on this clone: Additional DNA sequences in this sample encode the identical CDR3. V gene TRBV18 combines with J gene TRBJ2-3; 15 nucleotides match TRBD2. V trimming: 4 bases; J trimming: 4 bases; junction bases outside the gene matches: 3. Germline assignment: CDR1 KGHSH and CDR2 LQKENI. This CDR3 spans 16 amino acids. CDR3 in amino acids: CASSLGLAGGPDTQYF. CDR3 DNA: TGTGCCAGCTCACTTGGACTAGCGGGAGGGCCAGATACGCAGTATTTT.

The chain links TRBV6-5 to TRBJ1-1; D uncertain. Germline V gives CDR1 MNHEY, CDR2 SVGAGI. The V end was cut by 8 bases, the J end by 4 bases, with 8 bases between. The CDR3 runs to 11 residues. This chain's CDR3 is CASLRGTEAFF. Here the CDR3 DNA reads TGTGCCAGCCTCCGGGGCACTGAAGCTTTCTTT.

The chain combines TRBV10-3 with TRBJ1-5, with TRBD1 matching over 7 bases. The V gene end was trimmed by 3 bases and the J gene end by 9 bases; junction bases not matched to a gene: 8. The CDR3 is made up of 14 amino acids. The V gene's germline CDR1 is ENHRY and CDR2 SYGVKD. CDR3 region: CAISDRDRVRPQHF. The CDR3 DNA follows: TGTGCCATCAGTGATAGAGACAGGGTGAGGCCCCAGCATTTT.

The V gene is TRBV5-1, the J gene TRBJ2-5; a possible D gene is TRBD2 (5 bases). CDR3 length: 12 residues. V gave up 4 bases and J gave up 12 bases, with 16 bases separating them. Germline CDR1 SGHRS, CDR2 YFSETQ. CDR3 bases: TGCGCCAGCAGCGCCGTTAGGGCGGAGGAGTACTTC. The encoded protein is CASSAVRAEEYF.

The rearrangement uses TRBV4-1 and TRBJ2-7; D perhaps matches TRBD2 (6 bases). V lost 1 base and J 2 bases, leaving 12 bases between the germline ends. Germline CDR1 is MGHRA and CDR2 is YSYEKL. The CDR3 sequence is 15 residues long. CDR3 bases: TGCGCCAGCAGCCAAGGGCCGGGGGTCGCCTACGAGCAGTACTTC. Translation: CASSQGPGVAYEQYF.

This clone showed up just once. Other DNA sequences from this sample encode an identical CDR3 as well. The J gene is TRBJ2-7, the V gene TRBV11-2, with no clear D. Germline V gene sequence: CDR1 SGHAT, CDR2 FQNNGV. The CDR3 is made up of 11 amino acids. V lost 5 bases and J lost 2, with 4 bases in between. Written as DNA, the CDR3 is TGTGCCAGCAGCCCTGCCTACGAGCAGTACTTC. Amino acid sequence: CASSPAYEQYF.

This chain joins TRBV18 and TRBJ2-1; D possibly corresponds to TRBD2 (5 bases). Germline V gives CDR1 KGHSH, CDR2 LQKENI. The CDR3 covers 16 residues. Trimming took 0 bases from V and 7 from J, leaving 16 bases between them. CDR3 in amino acids: CASSPPRGSGPNEQFF. In DNA form, the CDR3 reads TGTGCCAGCTCACCACCGCGTGGGAGCGGTCCTAATGAGCAGTTCTTC.

This clone appeared once. The chain uses TRBV6-5 and TRBJ1-1; D is ambiguous. Germline values: CDR1 MNHEY, CDR2 SVGAGI. V lost 4 bases, J lost 12 bases, and 12 bases lay in between. This CDR3 has 11 residues. The CDR3 nucleotides read TGTGCCAGCAGTTCGAATACGTTAACTTTCTTT. Its translation: CASSSNTLTFF.

The rearrangement links TRBV30 to TRBJ1-1, with TRBD1 matching over 7 bases. The CDR3 is 14 amino acids. V gave up 1 base and J gave up 11 bases; unmatched junction bases: 13. CDR1 is GTSNPN, CDR2 SVGIG, per germline (reference sequence). The CDR3 bases are TGTGCCTGGAGTGGGACCGGGACAGCCGGGTTTGCTTTCTTT. Translating gives CAWSGTGTAGFAFF.

The rearrangement joins TRBV4-3 to TRBJ2-3; D gene ambiguous. Germline CDR1 and CDR2: LGHNA and YSLEER. V was shortened by 1 base and J by 3 bases, with 11 bases between the two germline ends. CDR3 length equals 15 residues. The CDR3 loop is CASSQVARQTDTQYF. The CDR3 DNA reads TGCGCCAGCAGCCAAGTGGCTCGGCAGACAGATACGCAGTATTTT.

The CDR3 loop reads CASSAQGPLSPLHF. CDR3 DNA sequence: TGTGCCAGCAGTGCTCAGGGGCCCTTGTCACCCCTCCACTTT. The chain carries TRBV6-1 and TRBJ1-6, with D tentatively TRBD1 (6 bases). The V end was cut by 4 bases, the J end by 10 bases, with 14 bases between. CDR1 and CDR2 from the germline V gene are MNHNS and SASEGT. The CDR3 loop spans 14 amino acids.

This clone was recorded only once. The same CDR3 also results from other DNA sequences found in this sample. The chain uses TRBV9 and TRBJ1-1, with D unresolved. CDR3 length equals 14 residues. V was shortened by 0 bases and J by 1 base, with 7 bases between the two germline ends. Germline-derived CDR1 and CDR2 are SGDLS and YYNGEE. CDR3 DNA: TGTGCCAGCAGCGTAGACGTGGGGAACACTGAAGCTTTCTTT. Its protein product is CASSVDVGNTEAFF. Variable domain in full (rest from reference TRBV9 and TRBJ1-1): DSGVTQTPKHLITATGQRVTLRCSPRSGDLSVYWYQQSLDQGLQFLIQYYNGEERAKGNILERFSAQQFPDLHSELNLSSLELGDSALYFCASSVDVGNTEAFFGQGTRLTVV.

The chain carries TRBV5-4 and TRBJ2-3; D not resolved. CDR3 length: 13 residues. V lost 0 bases, J lost 2 bases, and 4 bases lay in between. The germline V gene encodes CDR1 SGHNT and CDR2 YYREEE (reference sequence). CDR3 nucleotide sequence: TGTGCCAGCAGCTTGGTGAACACAGATACGCAGTATTTT. This gives the protein CASSLVNTDTQYF.

The CDR3 loop is CASSLDVNYGYTF. For the CDR3, the DNA is TGTGCCAGCAGTCTGGACGTAAACTATGGCTACACCTTC. This chain connects TRBV28 to TRBJ1-2; D not certain. Per germline, CDR1 MDHEN and CDR2 SYDVKM. V was shortened by 5 bases and J by 2 bases, with 9 bases between the two germline ends. The CDR3 spans 13 residues.

Worth noting for this clone: This sample includes further DNA sequences coding for the same CDR3. V usage is TRBV11-2 and J usage is TRBJ2-7, with 11 bases that match TRBD1. V lost 2 bases and J lost 4; bases outside the gene matches: 4. The germline V gene encodes CDR1 SGHAT and CDR2 FQNNGV. The CDR3 spans 15 residues. CDR3 residues: CASSLTGTGGYEQYF. The CDR3 DNA follows: TGTGCCAGCAGCTTAACCGGGACAGGGGGTTACGAGCAGTACTTC.